This is a list of T cell receptor beta chains from one sample in a study of T cell responses to AZD1222 COVID-19 vaccine. Produced via immunoSEQ multiplex PCR; TCRdb's table is partial and in-frame only. The table shows over 150,000 clones, with approximately 90% occurring only once. The starting material was peripheral blood, obtained 28 days after the second AZD1222 dose. The receptors stem from an adult who received the AZD1222 COVID-19 vaccine. The CDR3 runs from the conserved cysteine through the conserved F or W. Fields, in order: clone size, D gene, V gene, J gene, CDR3 protein, CDR3 DNA. D genes are given only for firm matches. Clone size is given for some rows only: seen once, a few or many times, or a class if the clone is expanded.

NA	TRBD1	TRBV2	TRBJ1-5	CASTMHPGGPQPQHF	TGTGCCAGCACCATGCATCCAGGGGGCCCTCAGCCCCAGCATTTT
NA	NA	TRBV18	TRBJ2-7	CASSRGTLGYEQYF	TGTGCCAGCTCACGCGGGACTTTGGGGTACGAGCAGTACTTC
NA	NA	TRBV30	TRBJ1-2	CAWTSENEEYWYGYTF	TGTGCCTGGACGTCCGAAAACGAAGAGTACTGGTATGGCTACACCTTC
NA	TRBD1	TRBV25-1	TRBJ1-4	CASSELRGQGNEKLFF	TGTGCCAGCAGTGAATTGAGGGGACAGGGAAATGAAAAACTGTTTTTT
NA	TRBD2	TRBV4-1	TRBJ2-2	CASSLSGGRSGELFF	TGCGCCAGCAGCCTTTCCGGGGGGAGGTCCGGGGAGCTGTTTTTT
NA	TRBD1	TRBV6-6	TRBJ1-5	CASTPVQGADQPQHF	TGTGCCAGCACCCCGGTTCAGGGGGCCGATCAGCCCCAGCATTTT
NA	NA	TRBV7-9	TRBJ2-2	CASSLMGTGELFF	TGTGCCAGCAGCTTAATGGGGACCGGGGAGCTGTTTTTT
NA	TRBD2	TRBV7-6	TRBJ2-3	CASSSPSSGGASDTQYF	TGTGCCAGCAGCTCACCTTCTAGCGGGGGGGCTTCAGATACGCAGTATTTT
NA	NA	TRBV7-8	TRBJ1-5	CASSPSLGNQPQHF	TGTGCCAGCAGCCCCAGCTTAGGCAATCAGCCCCAGCATTTT
NA	NA	TRBV30	TRBJ1-1	CAGTVNTEAFF	TGTGCCGGAACAGTGAACACTGAAGCTTTCTTT
NA	NA	TRBV7-9	TRBJ2-7	CASSPPGTFSYEQYF	TGTGCCAGCAGCCCCCCCGGGACATTCTCCTACGAGCAGTACTTC
few	TRBD1	TRBV19	TRBJ1-2	CASSIRTGLANYGYTF	TGTGCCAGTAGTATCCGGACAGGCCTGGCTAACTATGGCTACACCTTC
NA	NA	TRBV29-1	TRBJ2-5	CSVAGSQETQYF	TGCAGCGTGGCAGGGAGCCAAGAGACCCAGTACTTC
once	NA	TRBV19	TRBJ2-7	CASSPRQSYEQYF	TGTGCCAGTAGTCCTCGACAGTCCTACGAGCAGTACTTC
once	TRBD1	TRBV6-4	TRBJ1-4	CASIRQGTTNEKLFF	TGTGCCAGCATCCGACAGGGGACAACTAATGAAAAACTGTTTTTT
NA	TRBD1	TRBV27	TRBJ1-6	CASSLRGGDRAGLTYNSPLHF	TGTGCCAGCAGTTTACGAGGGGGAGACAGGGCCGGGTTGACCTATAATTCACCCCTCCACTTT